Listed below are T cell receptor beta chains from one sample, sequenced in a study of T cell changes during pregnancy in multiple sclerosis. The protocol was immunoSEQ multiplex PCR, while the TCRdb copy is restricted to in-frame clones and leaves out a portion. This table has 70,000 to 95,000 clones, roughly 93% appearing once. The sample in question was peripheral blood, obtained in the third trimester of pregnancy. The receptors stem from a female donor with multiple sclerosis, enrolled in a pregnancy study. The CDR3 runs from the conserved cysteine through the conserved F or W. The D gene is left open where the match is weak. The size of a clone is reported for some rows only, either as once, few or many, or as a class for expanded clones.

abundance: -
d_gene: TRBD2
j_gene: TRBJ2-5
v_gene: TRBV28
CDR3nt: TGTGCCAGCGGCCCGTCTAGCGGGAGGGAGGAGACCCAGTACTTC
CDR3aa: CASGPSSGREETQYF

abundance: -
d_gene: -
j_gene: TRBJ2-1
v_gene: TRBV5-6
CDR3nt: TGTGCCAGCAGTCAGGTGAGATGGACGGGGGATGAGCAGTTCTTC
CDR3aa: CASSQVRWTGDEQFF

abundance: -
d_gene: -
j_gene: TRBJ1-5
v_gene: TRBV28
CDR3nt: TGTGCCAGCAGTTTAAGGAGCGGGCGGGGCAATCAGCCCCAGCATTTT
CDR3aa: CASSLRSGRGNQPQHF

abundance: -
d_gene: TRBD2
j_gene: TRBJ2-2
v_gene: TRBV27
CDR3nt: TGTGCCAGCAAAGCGGGGACGAACACCGGGGAGCTGTTTTTT
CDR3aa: CASKAGTNTGELFF

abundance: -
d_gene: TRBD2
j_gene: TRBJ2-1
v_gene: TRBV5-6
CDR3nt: TGTGCCAGCAGCTTGGGACTAGCGGGCAATGAGCAGTTCTTC
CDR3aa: CASSLGLAGNEQFF

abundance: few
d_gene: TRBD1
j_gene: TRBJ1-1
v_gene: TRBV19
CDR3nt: TGTGCCAGTAGTAACGGGGACAGGGTTTCTGAAGCTTTCTTT
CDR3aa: CASSNGDRVSEAFF

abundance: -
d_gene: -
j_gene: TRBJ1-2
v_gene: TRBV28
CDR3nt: TGTGCCAGCAGGCTCTCAGGGGCTGGAGGCTACACCTTC
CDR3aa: CASRLSGAGGYTF

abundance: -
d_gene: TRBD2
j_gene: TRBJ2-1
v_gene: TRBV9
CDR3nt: TGTGCCAGCAGCTCCAGGGGACTAGACGACAATGAGCAGTTCTTC
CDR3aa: CASSSRGLDDNEQFF

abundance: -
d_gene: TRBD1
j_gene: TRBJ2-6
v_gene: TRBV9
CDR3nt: TGTGCCAGCAGCTTCACAGGGGCGGGCGTCCTGACTTTC
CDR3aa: CASSFTGAGVLTF

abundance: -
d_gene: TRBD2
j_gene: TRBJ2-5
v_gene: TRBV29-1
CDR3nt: TGCAGCGTTGGAGGCCAGCAGCGGGACGGCGTGCGGGAGACCCAGTACTTC
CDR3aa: CSVGGQQRDGVRETQYF

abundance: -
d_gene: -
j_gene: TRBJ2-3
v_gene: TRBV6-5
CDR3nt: TGTGCCAGCAGTCCCACTAGCCATACGCAGTATTTT
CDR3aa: CASSPTSHTQYF

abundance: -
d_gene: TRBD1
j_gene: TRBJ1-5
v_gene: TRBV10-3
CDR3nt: TGTGCCATCAGTGACGGGACAGGGGCCTCCGCTGTCAATCAGCCCCAGCATTTT
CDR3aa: CAISDGTGASAVNQPQHF

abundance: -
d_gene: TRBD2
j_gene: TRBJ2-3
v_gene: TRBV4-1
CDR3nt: TGCGCCAGCAGCCAGTTCTTTACAGGGACTAGCGTAGTTAATACGCAGTATTTT
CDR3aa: CASSQFFTGTSVVNTQYF

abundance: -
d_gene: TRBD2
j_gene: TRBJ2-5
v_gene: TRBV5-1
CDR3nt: TGCGCCAGCAGCAGGACCGGGACTAGCGGCCAAGAGACCCAGTACTTC
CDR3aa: CASSRTGTSGQETQYF

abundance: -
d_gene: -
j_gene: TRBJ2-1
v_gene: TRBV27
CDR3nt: TGTGCCAGCAGTTTATCGATTCGAGGTGGTGAGCAGTTCTTC
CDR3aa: CASSLSIRGGEQFF

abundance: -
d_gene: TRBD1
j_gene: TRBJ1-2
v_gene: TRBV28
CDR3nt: TGTGCCAGCACCTTGACAGGGGGCGGCTATGGCTACACCTTC
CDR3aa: CASTLTGGGYGYTF

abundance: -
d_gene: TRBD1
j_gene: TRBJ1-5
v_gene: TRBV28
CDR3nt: TGTGCCAGCAGGACAGGGTTGGGCAATCAGCCCCAGCATTTT
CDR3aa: CASRTGLGNQPQHF

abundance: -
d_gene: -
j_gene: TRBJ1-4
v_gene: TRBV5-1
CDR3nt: TGCGCCAGCAGCGTGGGAGTTCTTAATGAAAAACTGTTTTTT
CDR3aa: CASSVGVLNEKLFF

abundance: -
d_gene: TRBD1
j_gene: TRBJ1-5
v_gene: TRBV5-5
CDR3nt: TGTGCCAGCAGCGGACGGACAGGGGGAAATCAGCCCCAGCATTTT
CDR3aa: CASSGRTGGNQPQHF

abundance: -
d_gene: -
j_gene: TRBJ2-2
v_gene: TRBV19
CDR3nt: TGTGCCAGTAGCTTTAGCGGGGAGCTGTTTTTT
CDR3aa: CASSFSGELFF

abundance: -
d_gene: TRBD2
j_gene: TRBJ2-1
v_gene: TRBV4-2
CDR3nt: TGTGCCAGCAGCCAAGCGTCTAGCGGGGATGAGCAGTTCTTC
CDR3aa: CASSQASSGDEQFF

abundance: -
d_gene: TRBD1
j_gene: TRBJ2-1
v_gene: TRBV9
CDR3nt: TGTGCCAGCAGCGTAGCAGGGGGCCTTGAGCAGTTCTTC
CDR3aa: CASSVAGGLEQFF

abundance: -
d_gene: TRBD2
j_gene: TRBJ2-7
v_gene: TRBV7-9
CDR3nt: TGTGCCAGCAGCTTAGGGACTAGCGGGACTTACGAGCAGTACTTC
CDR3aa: CASSLGTSGTYEQYF

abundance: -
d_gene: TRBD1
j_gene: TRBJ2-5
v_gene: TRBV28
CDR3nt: TGTGCCAGCAGCACAGGGGGCCAAGAGACCCAGTACTTC
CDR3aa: CASSTGGQETQYF

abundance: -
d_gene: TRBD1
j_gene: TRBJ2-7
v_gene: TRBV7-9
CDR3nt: TGTGCCAGCAGCTTATCAGGACAGGGCTACGAGCAGTACTTC
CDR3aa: CASSLSGQGYEQYF

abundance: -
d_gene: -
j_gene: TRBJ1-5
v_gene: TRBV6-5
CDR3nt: TGTGCCAGCAGTAGCCGCCCCAATCAGCCCCAGCATTTT
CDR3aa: CASSSRPNQPQHF

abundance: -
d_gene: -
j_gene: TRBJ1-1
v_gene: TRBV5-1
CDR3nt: TGCGCCAGCAGGGCGGGGGGGCGGAACACTGAAGCTTTCTTT
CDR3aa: CASRAGGRNTEAFF

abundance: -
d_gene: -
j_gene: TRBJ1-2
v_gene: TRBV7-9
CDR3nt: TGTGCCAGCAGCTTTTTCACAGGGTTGTATGGCTACACCTTC
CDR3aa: CASSFFTGLYGYTF

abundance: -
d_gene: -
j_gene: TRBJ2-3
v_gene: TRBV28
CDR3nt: TGTGCCAGCAGTTTAACGGTTAGCGGATCCACAGATACGCAGTATTTT
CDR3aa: CASSLTVSGSTDTQYF

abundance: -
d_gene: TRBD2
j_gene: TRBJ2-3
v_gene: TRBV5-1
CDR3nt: TGCGCCAGCAGCCCCGGACTAGCGGGAGGGCCACCAGATACGCAGTATTTT
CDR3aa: CASSPGLAGGPPDTQYF

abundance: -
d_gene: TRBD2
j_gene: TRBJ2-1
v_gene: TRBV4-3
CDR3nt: TGCGCCAGCAGCCAAGATAAGGGACTAGCGAACTACAATGAGCAGTTCTTC
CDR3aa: CASSQDKGLANYNEQFF

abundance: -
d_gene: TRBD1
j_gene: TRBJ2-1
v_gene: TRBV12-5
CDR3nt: TGTGCTAGTGGTTTGGGAACAGGGGTGGTTGAGCAGTTCTTC
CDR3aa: CASGLGTGVVEQFF

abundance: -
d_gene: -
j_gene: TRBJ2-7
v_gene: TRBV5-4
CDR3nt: TGTGCCAGCAGCCGAGACTGGCTCGGCGAGCAGTACTTC
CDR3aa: CASSRDWLGEQYF

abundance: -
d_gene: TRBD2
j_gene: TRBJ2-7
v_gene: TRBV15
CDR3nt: TGTGCCACCAGCAGAGATTTAGCGGGAGAGCAGTACTTC
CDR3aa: CATSRDLAGEQYF

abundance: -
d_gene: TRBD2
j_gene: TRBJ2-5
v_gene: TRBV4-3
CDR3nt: TGCGCCAGCAGCCCTCGGACTAGCGGGAGCCTCCAAGAGACCCAGTACTTC
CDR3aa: CASSPRTSGSLQETQYF

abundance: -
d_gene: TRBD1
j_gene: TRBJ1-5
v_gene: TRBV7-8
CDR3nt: TGTGCCAGCAGCATACCAGGGGGCGATCAGCCCCAGCATTTT
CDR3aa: CASSIPGGDQPQHF

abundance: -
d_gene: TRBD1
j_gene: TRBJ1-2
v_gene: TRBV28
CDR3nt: TGTGCCAGCAGTTTTACAGGGGAAAAAGGCTACACCTTC
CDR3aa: CASSFTGEKGYTF

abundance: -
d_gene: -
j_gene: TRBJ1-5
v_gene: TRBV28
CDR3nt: TGTGCCAGCAGTTTATCCCTTAGCAATCAGCCCCAGCATTTT
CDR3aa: CASSLSLSNQPQHF

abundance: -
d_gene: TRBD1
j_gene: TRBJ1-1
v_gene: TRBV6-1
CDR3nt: TGTGCCAGCAGTTTCCGGGACAGGCGGAACGAAGCTTTCTTT
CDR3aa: CASSFRDRRNEAFF

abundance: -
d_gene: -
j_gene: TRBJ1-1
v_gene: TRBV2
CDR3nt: TGTGCCAGCAGTGACAGTCTGAACACTGAAGCTTTCTTT
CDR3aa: CASSDSLNTEAFF

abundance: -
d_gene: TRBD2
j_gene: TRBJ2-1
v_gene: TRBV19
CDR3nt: TGTGCCAGTAGTATATTTGGGACTAGCGACTCCTACAATGAGCAGTTCTTC
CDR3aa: CASSIFGTSDSYNEQFF

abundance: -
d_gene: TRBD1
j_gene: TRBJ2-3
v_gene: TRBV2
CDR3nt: TGTGCCAGCAGGACCGCCGGGACAGGGCTTTTTGATACGCAGTATTTT
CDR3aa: CASRTAGTGLFDTQYF

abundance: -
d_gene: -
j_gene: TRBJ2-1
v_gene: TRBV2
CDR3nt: TGTGCCAGCAGTGTGGGCCACATCAATGAGCAGTTCTTC
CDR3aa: CASSVGHINEQFF

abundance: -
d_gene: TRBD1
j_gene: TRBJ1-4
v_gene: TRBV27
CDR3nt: TGTGCCAGCAGTTTTCGGACAGGGTCTTTATCAGAAAAACTGTTTTTT
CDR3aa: CASSFRTGSLSEKLFF

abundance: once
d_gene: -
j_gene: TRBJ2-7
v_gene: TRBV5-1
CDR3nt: TGCGCCAGCAGCCCAACAGCGGGCGCTTCCTACGAGCAGTACTTC
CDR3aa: CASSPTAGASYEQYF

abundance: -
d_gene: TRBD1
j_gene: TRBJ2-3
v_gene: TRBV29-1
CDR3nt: TGCAGCGTTGGAGGGGGGGACAGGGGCCGGGATACGCAGTATTTT
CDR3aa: CSVGGGDRGRDTQYF

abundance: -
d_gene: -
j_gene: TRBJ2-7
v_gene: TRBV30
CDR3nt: TGTGCCTTGGACAGAGCCTACGAGCAGTACTTC
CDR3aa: CALDRAYEQYF

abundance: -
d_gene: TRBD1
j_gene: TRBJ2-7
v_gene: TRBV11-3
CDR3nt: TGTGCCAGCAGCCTTACAGGGGCTACCTACGAGCAGTACTTC
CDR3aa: CASSLTGATYEQYF

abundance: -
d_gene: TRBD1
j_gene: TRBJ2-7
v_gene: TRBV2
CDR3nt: TGTGCCAGCAGTGAATCTTGGACAGGCGAGCAGTACTTC
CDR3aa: CASSESWTGEQYF

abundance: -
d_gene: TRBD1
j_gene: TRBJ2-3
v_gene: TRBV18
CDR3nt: TGTGCCAGCTCACCCCCCGGGACAGCCAAACAACTCACAGATACGCAGTATTTT
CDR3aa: CASSPPGTAKQLTDTQYF

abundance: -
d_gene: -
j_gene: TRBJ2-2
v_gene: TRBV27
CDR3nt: TGTGCCAGCAGTTTAATAGCGGCTGACACCGGGGAGCTGTTTTTT
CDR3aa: CASSLIAADTGELFF

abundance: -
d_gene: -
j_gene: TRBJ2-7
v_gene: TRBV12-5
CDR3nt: TGTGCTAGTGCCCACAAATACGAGCAGTACTTC
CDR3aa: CASAHKYEQYF

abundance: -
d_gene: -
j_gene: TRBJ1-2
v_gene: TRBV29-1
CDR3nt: TGCAGCGTTCCATTCCATCGCGGGGGCTTAAATTATGGCTACACCTTC
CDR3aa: CSVPFHRGGLNYGYTF

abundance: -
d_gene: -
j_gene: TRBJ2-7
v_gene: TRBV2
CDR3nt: TGTGCCAGCAGTGAAGATAAGCAGTACTTC
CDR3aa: CASSEDKQYF

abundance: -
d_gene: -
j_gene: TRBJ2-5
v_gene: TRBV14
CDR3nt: TGTGCCAGCAGCCAAGAAGGGGGGGACCCCTGGAGAGAGACCCAGTACTTC
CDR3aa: CASSQEGGDPWRETQYF

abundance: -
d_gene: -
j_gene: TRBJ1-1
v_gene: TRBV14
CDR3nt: TGTGCCAGCAGTCAAGCAGGACAGCAGAACACTGAAGCTTTCTTT
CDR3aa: CASSQAGQQNTEAFF

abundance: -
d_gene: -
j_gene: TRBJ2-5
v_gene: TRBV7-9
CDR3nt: TGTGCCAGCAGCTTATCCGAGCAAGAGACCCAGTACTTC
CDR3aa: CASSLSEQETQYF

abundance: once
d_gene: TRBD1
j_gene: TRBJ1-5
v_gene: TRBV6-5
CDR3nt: TGTGCCAGCAGTTACCAGACAGGGGATCAGCCCCAGCATTTT
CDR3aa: CASSYQTGDQPQHF

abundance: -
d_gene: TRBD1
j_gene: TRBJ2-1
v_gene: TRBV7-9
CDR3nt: TGTGCCAGCAGCTGGGACAGGCGCTACAATGAGCAGTTCTTC
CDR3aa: CASSWDRRYNEQFF